This T cell receptor beta chain emerged from a study of blood T cell repertoires in COVID-19. Recovery among Cohort 3 donors was established by two negative PCRs, clearance, or symptom resolution. Generated by immunoSEQ multiplex PCR, the TCRdb table keeps only in-frame clones and is missing some. The sample shows 490,000 or so clones, approximately 86% of them seen only once. The source of this sequence is a woman aged 55-69 years who had recovered from COVID-19. Sequencing was carried out using PBMCs or T cells enriched from blood (not recorded which).

In DNA form, the CDR3 reads TGTGCCAGTAGTCCCGCCGCGGGCACGGGCTATAATTCACCCCTCCACTTT. It yields the protein CASSPAAGTGYNSPLHF. The rearrangement joins TRBV19 to TRBJ1-6, with D unclear. CDR1 and CDR2 (germline): LNHDA, SQIVND (reference sequence). The CDR3 consists of 17 residues. Trimming stripped 5 bases from V and 3 bases from J, with 17 bases between.